One and the same sample provided the 26 T cell receptor beta chains below, sequenced in a study of T cell changes during pregnancy in multiple sclerosis. Here immunoSEQ multiplex PCR was the method, and the copy in TCRdb shows in-frame clones only, minus some. This sample has over 100,000 clones; more than 85% occur once, and the top ten carry 1.5% to 1.9%. Material: peripheral blood, obtained in the third trimester of pregnancy. These receptors were obtained from a female donor with multiple sclerosis, enrolled in a pregnancy study.

The chain uses TRBV6-5 and TRBJ1-5; the match to TRBD1 covers 8 bases. Germline CDR1 MNHEY, CDR2 SVGAGI. The CDR3 is made up of 15 amino acids. With V trimmed by 5 bases and J by 5 bases, 8 bases remained unmatched. In nucleotides, the CDR3 is TGTGCCAGCAGTGCCACCGCCAGGGGGCATCAGCCCCAGCATTTT. Protein sequence: CASSATARGHQPQHF.

This sequence joins TRBV2 and TRBJ1-2; tentatively, D is TRBD1 (5 bases). Germline CDR1 and CDR2: SNHLY and FYNNEI. V shed 4 bases and J shed 0 bases, with 9 bases lying between them. The CDR3 runs to 14 residues. Written as DNA, the CDR3 is TGTGCCAGCAGTGCGGGGGGGACTAACTATGGCTACACCTTC. Translating it yields CASSAGGTNYGYTF.

The genes are TRBV2 and TRBJ1-1, with a weak D call TRBD1 (6 bases). Deletions cut 8 bases from V and 1 base from J, with 17 bases between. The germline CDR1 and CDR2 sequences are SNHLY and FYNNEI. This CDR3 spans 15 amino acids. The CDR3 region has the DNA TGTGCCAGCGGGGGGGGCGGTCCGGGGAACACTGAAGCTTTCTTT. This codes for CASGGGGPGNTEAFF.

The J gene is TRBJ2-5, the V gene TRBV7-2; 7 bases fit TRBD1. The CDR3 loop spans 16 amino acids. The V gene's germline CDR1 is SGHTA and CDR2 FQGNSA. V gave up 2 bases and J gave up 1 base; unmatched junction bases: 7. This CDR3 reads CASSLNRGTFQETQYF. Here the CDR3 DNA reads TGTGCCAGCAGCTTAAACAGGGGAACCTTCCAAGAGACCCAGTACTTC.

J is TRBJ2-7 and V is TRBV5-8; TRBD1 might be the D (6 bases). The germline V and J ends were trimmed by 4 bases and 4 bases, with 15 bases remaining between them. CDR1 and CDR2 from the germline V gene are SGHTS and YDEGEE. This CDR3 spans 14 amino acids. The CDR3 loop is CASSHWGRIYEQYF. The CDR3 region has the DNA TGTGCCAGCAGCCACTGGGGGCGGATTTACGAGCAGTACTTC.

The chain combines TRBV5-4 with TRBJ1-1; weak D call: TRBD1 (6 bases). V was pared by 1 base and J by 1 base, with 11 bases between. The CDR3 covers 15 residues. CDR1 is SGHNT, CDR2 YYREEE, per germline (reference sequence). CDR3 bases: TGTGCCAGCAGCTTGACTCAGGGGAGGAACACTGAAGCTTTCTTT. Translating gives CASSLTQGRNTEAFF.

V is TRBV7-9 and J is TRBJ1-5; no definite D call. Deletions cut 1 base from V and 1 base from J, with 8 bases between. CDR1 and CDR2 from the germline V gene are SEHNR and FQNEAQ (reference sequence). This CDR3 region has 15 residues. CDR3 nucleotide sequence: TGTGCCAGCAGCTTAGGAGCCCCCAGCAATCAGCCCCAGCATTTT. Its translation is CASSLGAPSNQPQHF.

V is TRBV15 and J is TRBJ1-1, with 7 bases lining up with TRBD1. The CDR3 is 13 amino acids. Germline V gives CDR1 LNHNV, CDR2 YYDKDF (reference sequence). V dropped 8 bases and J dropped 1; count of bases not matched to a gene: 4. As DNA, the CDR3 is TGTGCCACCCAGCAGGGGGGGAACACTGAAGCTTTCTTT. Its protein product is CATQQGGNTEAFF.

V usage is TRBV30 and J usage is TRBJ1-1; D gene unclear. Trimming removed 0 bases at V and 2 bases at J, with 4 bases between. The germline CDR1 and CDR2 sequences are GTSNPN and SVGIG (reference sequence). This CDR3 is 12 amino acids long. CDR3: CAWSVPNTEAFF. For the CDR3, the DNA is TGTGCCTGGAGTGTCCCAAACACTGAAGCTTTCTTT.

This chain connects TRBV6-1 to TRBJ2-5, with D uncertain. The CDR3 has 15 amino acids. Germline lookup yields CDR1 MNHNS and CDR2 SASEGT. The V end lost 2 bases, the J end lost 5 bases, and 15 bases lay between the germline ends. The CDR3 DNA follows: TGTGCCAGCAGTGAAATAGCTCCCTCTGGGGAGACCCAGTACTTC. Its translation is CASSEIAPSGETQYF.

In its sample, this clone was seen a few times. This chain links TRBV6-1 with TRBJ2-7, with D uncertain. Germline V CDR1 and CDR2: MNHNS, SASEGT. The CDR3 has 11 residues. The V end lost 5 bases, the J end lost 4 bases, and 6 bases lay between the germline ends. CDR3 sequence reads: CASSLRYEQYF. The CDR3 DNA follows: TGTGCCAGCAGTCTCCGGTACGAGCAGTACTTC.

The DNA for the CDR3 is TGTGCCAGTAGTTCGGGGACATTGGCTTCTAGCTACACCTTC. Translation gives CASSSGTLASSYTF. The V call is TRBV19, the J call TRBJ1-2; D might be TRBD1 (6 bases). Per germline, CDR1 LNHDA and CDR2 SQIVND (reference sequence). This CDR3 comprises 14 residues. Trimming left V 5 bases short and J 9 bases short, with 19 bases between.

The rearrangement uses TRBV6-5 and TRBJ1-2; no definite D call. The CDR3 contains 15 residues. Germline loops: CDR1 MNHEY, CDR2 SVGAGI. V was clipped by 0 bases and J by 0 bases, with 8 bases between them. The CDR3 here is CASSYSGGANYGYTF. CDR3 nucleotide sequence: TGTGCCAGCAGTTACTCTGGTGGAGCTAACTATGGCTACACCTTC.

The chain recombines TRBV30 with TRBJ1-4; TRBD1 is a possible D gene (6 bases). This CDR3 region has 13 residues. Looked up from germline, CDR1 is GTSNPN and CDR2 is SVGIG (reference sequence). The ends were cut back, 3 bases at V and 8 bases at J, with 13 bases in the middle. CDR3 in amino acids: CAWSDRPVEKLFF. The CDR3 DNA is TGTGCCTGGAGCGACAGGCCAGTAGAAAAACTGTTTTTT.

The genes are TRBV27 and TRBJ2-7, with 9 bases matching TRBD1. CDR1 and CDR2 (germline): MNHEY, SMNVEV (reference sequence). Trimming at V came to 2 bases and at J to 5 bases, leaving 7 bases not matched to a gene. There are 15 residues in the CDR3. In DNA form, the CDR3 reads TGTGCCAGCAGTTTACGGGACAGGGTGTTCGACGAGCAGTACTTC. This codes for CASSLRDRVFDEQYF.

This clone was detected once. This chain joins TRBV15 and TRBJ2-7; D is possibly TRBD2 (6 bases). Germline values: CDR1 LNHNV, CDR2 YYDKDF (reference sequence). The CDR3 is 16 amino acids. The ends were cut back, 1 base at V and 4 bases at J, with 17 bases in the middle. CDR3 region: CATSRGASDLIYEQYF. The CDR3 coding sequence is TGTGCCACCAGCAGAGGGGCTAGCGACTTGATTTACGAGCAGTACTTC.

The chain links TRBV29-1 to TRBJ2-1, with 10 nucleotides matching TRBD1. CDR1 is SQVTM, CDR2 ANQGSEA, per germline. The CDR3 extends over 15 amino acids. Trimming took 6 bases from V and 7 from J; bases not matched to a gene: 12. In nucleotides, the CDR3 is TGCAGCGTCGACTCCGGGACAGGGGTAAGAAATGAGCAGTTCTTC. As protein: CSVDSGTGVRNEQFF.

The chain employs TRBV7-2 and TRBJ2-1; D is perhaps TRBD2 (6 bases). Per the germline V gene, CDR1 is SGHTA and CDR2 is FQGNSA. The V gene lost 5 bases and the J gene lost 12 bases, with 14 bases spanning the gap. The CDR3 spans 12 residues. In DNA, the CDR3 is TGTGCCAGCAGCGGGACTTCTCGGGGGCAGTTCTTC. Protein sequence: CASSGTSRGQFF. Full variable domain (missing parts from reference TRBV7-2 and TRBJ2-1): GAGVSQSPSNKVTEKGKDVELRCDPISGHTALYWYRQSLGQGLEFLIYFQGNSAPDKSGLPSDRFSAERTGGSVSTLTIQRTQQEDSAVYLCASSGTSRGQFFGPGTRLTVL.

The chain has TRBV28 and TRBJ2-1, with TRBD1 identical over 8 bases. The V gene's germline CDR1 is MDHEN and CDR2 SYDVKM. The V gene end was trimmed by 3 bases and the J gene end by 5 bases; junction bases not matched to a gene: 6. This CDR3 has 15 residues. The chain's CDR3 is CASSFSGQANNEQFF. The CDR3 DNA reads as TGTGCCAGCAGTTTTTCGGGACAGGCCAACAATGAGCAGTTCTTC.

The chain uses TRBV11-2 and TRBJ1-1; D unresolved. CDR1 is SGHAT, CDR2 FQNNGV, per germline. The CDR3 runs 16 residues. V lost 1 base and J lost 1, with 13 bases in between. CDR3 sequence reads: CASSLVYSRGNTEAFF. The DNA of the CDR3 is TGTGCCAGCAGCTTAGTTTATTCTCGGGGGAACACTGAAGCTTTCTTT.

The chain is built from TRBV28 and TRBJ1-5, with D hard to call. Germline CDR1 is MDHEN and CDR2 is SYDVKM. With 6 bases removed from V and 2 bases from J, the gap between germline ends came to 17 bases. The length of the CDR3 is 16 residues. Written as DNA, the CDR3 is TGTGCCAGCAGCGGTATCAGGACCGGGGGCAATCAGCCCCAGCATTTT. This gives the protein CASSGIRTGGNQPQHF. Based on the CDR3 plus reference TRBV28 and TRBJ1-5, the full variable domain is DVKVTQSSRYLVKRTGEKVFLECVQDMDHENMFWYRQDPGLGLRLIYFSYDVKMKEKGDIPEGYSVSREKKERFSLILESASTNQTSMYLCASSGIRTGGNQPQHFGDGTRLSIL.

The chain couples TRBV7-9 to TRBJ2-5; a weak D match, TRBD2 (5 bases). Germline V CDR1 and CDR2: SEHNR, FQNEAQ (reference sequence). Deletions cut 3 bases from V and 7 bases from J, with 24 bases between. This CDR3 region has 17 residues. The CDR3 protein is CASSFLTGPRAAGTQYF. The CDR3 bases are TGTGCCAGCAGCTTTCTGACTGGTCCGAGGGCTGCAGGGACCCAGTACTTC. The full variable domain, with the rest looked up from reference TRBV7-9 and TRBJ2-5, is DTGVSQNPRHKITKRGQNVTFRCDPISEHNRLYWYRQTLGQGPEFLTYFQNEAQLEKSRLLSDRFSAERPKGSFSTLEIQRTEQGDSAMYLCASSFLTGPRAAGTQYFGPGTRLLVL.

V and J are TRBV5-6 and TRBJ2-3, with TRBD1 matching over 9 bases. V dropped 4 bases and J dropped 3; count of bases not matched to a gene: 6. From germline, CDR1 is SGHDT and CDR2 YYEEEE. CDR3 length equals 15 residues. The CDR3 DNA sequence: TGTGCCAGCAGCGCGGACAGGGGATCGACAGATACGCAGTATTTT. It codes for CASSADRGSTDTQYF. Based on the CDR3 plus reference TRBV5-6 and TRBJ2-3, the full variable domain is DAGVTQSPTHLIKTRGQQVTLRCSPKSGHDTVSWYQQALGQGPQFIFQYYEEEERQRGNFPDRFSGHQFPNYSSELNVNALLLGDSALYLCASSADRGSTDTQYFGPGTRLTVL.

The V and J genes are TRBV5-4 and TRBJ1-2; D is uncertain. CDR1 is SGHNT and CDR2 is YYREEE in the germline V gene (reference sequence). This CDR3 comprises 15 residues. Trimming removed 0 bases from V and 2 bases from J, with 11 bases in between. The CDR3 spells CASSLAGVDNYGYTF. CDR3 DNA sequence: TGTGCCAGCAGCTTGGCCGGGGTCGACAACTATGGCTACACCTTC.

The chain carries TRBV18 and TRBJ2-5; D ambiguous. V was shortened by 1 base and J by 5 bases, with 11 bases between the two germline ends. Germline V lookup: CDR1 KGHSH, CDR2 LQKENI. There are 14 residues in the CDR3. The CDR3 region is CASSPLRQRETQYF. In DNA, the CDR3 is TGTGCCAGCTCACCACTTAGGCAGAGGGAGACCCAGTACTTC.

This clone was observed a single time. This chain links TRBV18 with TRBJ1-5; tentative D call: TRBD1 (6 bases). V lost 5 bases and J lost 1, with 21 bases in between. CDR1 is KGHSH, CDR2 LQKENI, per germline. The CDR3 consists of 18 residues. This CDR3 is CASSFGPVGGASNQPQHF. The CDR3 region has the DNA TGTGCCAGCTCATTCGGACCAGTAGGGGGTGCGAGCAATCAGCCCCAGCATTTT. Drawing the rest from reference TRBV18 and TRBJ1-5, the complete variable domain is NAGVMQNPRHLVRRRGQEARLRCSPMKGHSHVYWYRQLPEEGLKFMVYLQKENIIDESGMPKERFSAEFPKEGPSILRIQQVVRGDSAAYFCASSFGPVGGASNQPQHFGDGTRLSIL.